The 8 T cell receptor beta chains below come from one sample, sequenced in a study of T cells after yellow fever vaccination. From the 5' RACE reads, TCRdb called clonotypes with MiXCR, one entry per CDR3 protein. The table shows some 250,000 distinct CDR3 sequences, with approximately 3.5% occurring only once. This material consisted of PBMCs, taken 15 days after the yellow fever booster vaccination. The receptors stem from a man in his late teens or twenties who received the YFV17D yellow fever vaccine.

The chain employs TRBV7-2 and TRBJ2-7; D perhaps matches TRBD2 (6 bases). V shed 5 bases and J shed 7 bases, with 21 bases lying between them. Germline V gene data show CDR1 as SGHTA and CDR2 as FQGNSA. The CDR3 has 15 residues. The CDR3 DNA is TGTGCCAGCAGCCTTCCGTTGTGGGCGGGGTTTGAGCAGTACTTC. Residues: CASSLPLWAGFEQYF.

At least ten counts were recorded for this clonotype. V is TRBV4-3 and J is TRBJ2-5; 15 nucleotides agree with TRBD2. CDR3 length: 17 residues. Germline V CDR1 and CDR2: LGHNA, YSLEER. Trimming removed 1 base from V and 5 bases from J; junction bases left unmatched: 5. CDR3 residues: CASSQGTSGGGWETQYF. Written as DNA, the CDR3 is TGCGCCAGCAGCCAAGGGACTAGCGGGGGGGGATGGGAGACCCAGTACTTC.

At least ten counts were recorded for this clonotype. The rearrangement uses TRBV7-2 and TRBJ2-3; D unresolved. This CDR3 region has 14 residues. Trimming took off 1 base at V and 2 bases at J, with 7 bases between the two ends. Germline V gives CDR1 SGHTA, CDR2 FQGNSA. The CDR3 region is CASSLVAATDTQYF. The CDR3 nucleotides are TGTGCCAGCAGCTTAGTCGCCGCCACAGATACGCAGTATTTT.

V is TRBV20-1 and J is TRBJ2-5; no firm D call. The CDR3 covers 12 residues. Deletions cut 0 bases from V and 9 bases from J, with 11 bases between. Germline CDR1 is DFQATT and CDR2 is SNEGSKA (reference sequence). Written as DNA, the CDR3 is TGCAGTGCTAGAGAGGGGATTGGGCCCCAGTACTTC. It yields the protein CSAREGIGPQYF.

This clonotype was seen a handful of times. The CDR3 region has the DNA TGTGCCAGCAGCAGACTAGCGGGGGTAGATACGCAGTATTTT. Its protein is CASSRLAGVDTQYF. This chain uses TRBV7-6 with TRBJ2-3; 12 nucleotides agree with TRBD2. The V segment lost 5 bases and the J segment 5 bases; nucleotides outside the gene matches: 2. Germline lookup yields CDR1 SGHVS and CDR2 FNYEAQ. The length of the CDR3 is 14 residues.

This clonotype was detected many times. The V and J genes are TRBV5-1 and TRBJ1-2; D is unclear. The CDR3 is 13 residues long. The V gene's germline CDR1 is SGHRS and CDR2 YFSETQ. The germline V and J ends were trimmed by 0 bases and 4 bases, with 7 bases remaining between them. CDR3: CASSLEVVYGYTF. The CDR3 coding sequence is TGCGCCAGCAGCTTGGAGGTCGTCTATGGCTACACCTTC.

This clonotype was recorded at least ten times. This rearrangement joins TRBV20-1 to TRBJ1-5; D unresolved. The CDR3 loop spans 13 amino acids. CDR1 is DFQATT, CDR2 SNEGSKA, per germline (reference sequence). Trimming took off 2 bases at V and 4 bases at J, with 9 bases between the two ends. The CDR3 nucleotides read TGCAGTGCTAGACCCGAATATAATCAGCCCCAGCATTTT. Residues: CSARPEYNQPQHF.

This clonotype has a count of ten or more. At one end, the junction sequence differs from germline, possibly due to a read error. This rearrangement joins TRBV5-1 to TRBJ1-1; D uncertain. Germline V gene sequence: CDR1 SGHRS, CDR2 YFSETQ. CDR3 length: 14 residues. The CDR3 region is CASSLTPGNTEAFF. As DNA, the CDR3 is TGTGCCAGCAGCTTAACTCCTGGTAACACTGAAGCTTTCTTT.